This TCR beta chain was observed in a study of blood T cell repertoires in COVID-19. Study-wide background: Sources were T cells, B-cell-depleted T cells, or PBMCs; the material itself was cDNA or gDNA.

The data were produced by immunoSEQ multiplex PCR, yet TCRdb's version contains in-frame clones alone and is incomplete. The sample has about 26,000 clones, roughly 66% seen once. The CDR3 totals 16 residues. Germline-derived CDR1 and CDR2 are SGHNT and YYREEE (reference sequence). Germline trimming cut 0 bases from V and 5 bases from J; bases unmatched to any gene: 7. The source material was peripheral blood. This receptor was taken from a man aged 55-75 years with active or convalescent COVID-19. The chain combines TRBV5-4 with TRBJ2-3; 9 bases are shared with TRBD2. The CDR3 nucleotides read TGTGCCAGCAGCTTGGGGCGGGGGGGCGTTGGAGATACGCAGTATTTT. Protein: CASSLGRGGVGDTQYF.